The entry below describes one T cell receptor beta chain. This sample stems from a study of blood T cell repertoires in COVID-19. Study-level background: Samples of COVID-19 (acute and convalescent) were obtained from the United States, Italy and Spain. T cells, B-cell-depleted T cells, or PBMCs provided the cDNA or gDNA that served as material.

Study processing details: Reference gene primer amplification gave nucleated cell count estimates. The assay was immunoSEQ multiplex PCR, and TCRdb's table has in-frame clones only and misses some. That table is the source of V, J and clone size, and D and trimming were worked out from the DNA. The sample lists around 200,000 clones, roughly 80% seen once, with 2% to 3% in the top ten. This CDR3 region has 17 residues. Germline V CDR1 and CDR2: SGDLS, YYNGEE. Trimming shortened V by 0 bases and J by 0 bases, and 12 bases separated the two germline ends. The chain carries TRBV9 and TRBJ2-2; D perhaps matches TRBD2 (7 bases). The sequencing input was peripheral blood. The clonotype comes from a woman in her thirties or forties with active or convalescent COVID-19. As DNA, the CDR3 is TGTGCCAGCAGCGTAGTTGACGGGGGGCCGAACACCGGGGAGCTGTTTTTT. This translates into CASSVVDGGPNTGELFF. The entire variable domain, with the rest obtained from reference TRBV9 and TRBJ2-2, is as follows: DSGVTQTPKHLITATGQRVTLRCSPRSGDLSVYWYQQSLDQGLQFLIQYYNGEERAKGNILERFSAQQFPDLHSELNLSSLELGDSALYFCASSVVDGGPNTGELFFGEGSRLTVL.